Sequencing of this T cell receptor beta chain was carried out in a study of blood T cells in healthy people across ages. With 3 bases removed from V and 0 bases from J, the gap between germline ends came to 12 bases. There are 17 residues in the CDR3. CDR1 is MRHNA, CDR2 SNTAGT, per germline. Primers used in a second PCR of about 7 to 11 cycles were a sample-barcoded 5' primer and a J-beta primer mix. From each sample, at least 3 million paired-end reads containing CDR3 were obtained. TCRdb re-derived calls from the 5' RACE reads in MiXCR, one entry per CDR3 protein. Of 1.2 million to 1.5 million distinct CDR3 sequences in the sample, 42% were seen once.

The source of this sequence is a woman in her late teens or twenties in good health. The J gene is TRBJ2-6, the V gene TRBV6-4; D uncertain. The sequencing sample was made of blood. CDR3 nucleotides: TGTGCCAGCAGTGAGAGAAGGGTGTACTCTGGGGCCAACGTCCTGACTTTC. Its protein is CASSERRVYSGANVLTF.